This is a list of T cell receptor beta chains from one sample in a study of blood T cell repertoires in COVID-19. TCRdb's copy holds only in-frame clones and misses some; the assay was immunoSEQ multiplex PCR. This table has hundreds of thousands of clones, 85% to 90% appearing once. Sequencing input: peripheral blood. These receptors all stem from a woman aged 25 to 45 with acute or convalescent COVID-19. The CDR3 runs from the conserved cysteine through the conserved F or W. The order of the fields is clone size, D gene, V gene, J gene, CDR3 DNA, CDR3 protein. D genes are given only for firm matches. Clone sizes are given selectively: once, few, many, or a class where the clone is expanded.

clone_size: once; d_call: NA; v_call: TRBV11-3; j_call: TRBJ2-7; cdr3_nt: TGTGCCAGCAGCTTAGATTACGGGGACACCTACGAGCAGTACTTC; cdr3_aa: CASSLDYGDTYEQYF
clone_size: NA; d_call: NA; v_call: TRBV2; j_call: TRBJ2-5; cdr3_nt: TGTGCCAGCAGTGAGGCAGAAAGGAGACAAGAGACCCAGTACTTC; cdr3_aa: CASSEAERRQETQYF
clone_size: NA; d_call: TRBD2; v_call: TRBV7-2; j_call: TRBJ2-3; cdr3_nt: TGTGCCAGCAGCTTAGGAACTAGCGGGGATACTAGCACAGATACGCAGTATTTT; cdr3_aa: CASSLGTSGDTSTDTQYF
clone_size: NA; d_call: NA; v_call: TRBV9; j_call: TRBJ2-3; cdr3_nt: TGTGCCAGCACCCCTGGGGGCCTCACAGATACGCAGTATTTT; cdr3_aa: CASTPGGLTDTQYF
clone_size: NA; d_call: TRBD2; v_call: TRBV4-1; j_call: TRBJ2-1; cdr3_nt: TGCGCCAGCAGCCACGCCTCGGGGCGGGGGGCCCGCAATGAGCAGTTCTTC; cdr3_aa: CASSHASGRGARNEQFF
clone_size: NA; d_call: NA; v_call: TRBV4-2; j_call: TRBJ1-5; cdr3_nt: TGTGCCAGCAGCCAAGAGTTGGGGGGAAGGGGACAGCCCCAGCATTTT; cdr3_aa: CASSQELGGRGQPQHF
clone_size: NA; d_call: NA; v_call: TRBV5-8; j_call: TRBJ1-2; cdr3_nt: TGTGCCAGCAGTCACACCGGGGGCTATGGCTACACCTTC; cdr3_aa: CASSHTGGYGYTF
clone_size: NA; d_call: TRBD2; v_call: TRBV11-2; j_call: TRBJ2-2; cdr3_nt: TGTGCCAGCAGCTTAGATGGCTGGGGTCTAGCGGGGAACACCGGGGAGCTGTTTTTT; cdr3_aa: CASSLDGWGLAGNTGELFF
clone_size: NA; d_call: TRBD1; v_call: TRBV4-2; j_call: TRBJ1-2; cdr3_nt: TGTGCCAGCAGCCAAGCGGTTTCCCCTAGACAGGGGGCATCTGGCTACACCTTC; cdr3_aa: CASSQAVSPRQGASGYTF
clone_size: NA; d_call: NA; v_call: TRBV27; j_call: TRBJ2-2; cdr3_nt: TGTGCCAGCAGTTTAAGATGGACAGGAGGGACCGGGGAGCTGTTTTTT; cdr3_aa: CASSLRWTGGTGELFF
clone_size: NA; d_call: NA; v_call: TRBV28; j_call: TRBJ2-7; cdr3_nt: TGTGCCAGCAGTTCGAACGTTCTAGGACAGACCTCCTACGAGCAGTACTTC; cdr3_aa: CASSSNVLGQTSYEQYF
clone_size: once; d_call: NA; v_call: TRBV6-5; j_call: TRBJ1-5; cdr3_nt: TGTGCCAGCAGCGTGCAGACACAAGATCAGCCCCAGCATTTT; cdr3_aa: CASSVQTQDQPQHF
clone_size: NA; d_call: NA; v_call: TRBV10-3; j_call: TRBJ1-3; cdr3_nt: TGTGCCATCAGTGCGAGGGAGGTCGGAAACACCATATATTTT; cdr3_aa: CAISAREVGNTIYF
clone_size: NA; d_call: NA; v_call: TRBV5-1; j_call: TRBJ1-1; cdr3_nt: TGCGCCAGCCGAAAACAATCAGGAAACACTGAAGCTTTCTTT; cdr3_aa: CASRKQSGNTEAFF
clone_size: NA; d_call: NA; v_call: TRBV7-9; j_call: TRBJ2-3; cdr3_nt: TGTGCCAGCAGCTTAGATTCGGTACGGGATACGCAGTATTTT; cdr3_aa: CASSLDSVRDTQYF